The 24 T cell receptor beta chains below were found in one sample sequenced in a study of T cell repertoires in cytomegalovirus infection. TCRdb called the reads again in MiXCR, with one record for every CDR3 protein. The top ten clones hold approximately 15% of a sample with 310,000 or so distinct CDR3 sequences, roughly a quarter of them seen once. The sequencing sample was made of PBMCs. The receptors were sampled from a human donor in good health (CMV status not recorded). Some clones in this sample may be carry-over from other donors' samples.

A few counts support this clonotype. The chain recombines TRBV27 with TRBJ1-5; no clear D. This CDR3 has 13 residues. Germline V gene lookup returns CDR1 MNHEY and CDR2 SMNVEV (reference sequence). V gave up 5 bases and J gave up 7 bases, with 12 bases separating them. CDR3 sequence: CASSPRNLQPQHF. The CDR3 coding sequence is TGTGCCAGCAGTCCACGGAACCTCCAGCCCCAGCATTTT.

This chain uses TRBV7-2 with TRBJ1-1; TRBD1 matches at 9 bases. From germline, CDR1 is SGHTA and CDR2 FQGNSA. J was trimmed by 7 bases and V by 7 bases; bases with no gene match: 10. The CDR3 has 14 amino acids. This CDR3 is CASNIQGAYGEAFF. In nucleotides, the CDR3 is TGTGCCAGCAACATACAGGGGGCGTATGGTGAAGCTTTCTTT.

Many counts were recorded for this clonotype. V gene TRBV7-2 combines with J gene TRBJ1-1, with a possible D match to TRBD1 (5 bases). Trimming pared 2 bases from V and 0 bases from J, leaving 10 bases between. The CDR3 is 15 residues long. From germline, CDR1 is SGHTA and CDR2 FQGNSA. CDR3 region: CASSLSAGLNTEAFF. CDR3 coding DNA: TGTGCCAGCAGCTTATCGGCAGGGTTGAACACTGAAGCTTTCTTT.

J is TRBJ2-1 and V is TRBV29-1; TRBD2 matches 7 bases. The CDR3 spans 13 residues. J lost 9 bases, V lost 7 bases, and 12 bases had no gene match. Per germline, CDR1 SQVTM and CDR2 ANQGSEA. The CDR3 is CSGGGGPGGEQFF. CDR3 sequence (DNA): TGCAGCGGGGGTGGCGGCCCGGGGGGTGAGCAGTTCTTC.

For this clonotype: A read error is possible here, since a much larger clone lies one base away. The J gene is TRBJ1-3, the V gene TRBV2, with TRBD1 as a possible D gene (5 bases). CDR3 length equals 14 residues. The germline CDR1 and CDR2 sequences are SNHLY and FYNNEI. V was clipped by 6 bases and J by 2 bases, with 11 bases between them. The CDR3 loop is CASSSEGTGNTIYF. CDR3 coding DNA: TGTGCCAGCAGCTCCGAGGGGACTGGAAACACCATATATTTT.

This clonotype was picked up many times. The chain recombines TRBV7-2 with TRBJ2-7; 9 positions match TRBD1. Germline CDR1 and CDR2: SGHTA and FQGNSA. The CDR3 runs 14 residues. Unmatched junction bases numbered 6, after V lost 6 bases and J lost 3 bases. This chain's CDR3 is CASRTGGTSYEQYF. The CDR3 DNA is TGTGCCAGCAGAACAGGGGGCACAAGCTACGAGCAGTACTTC.

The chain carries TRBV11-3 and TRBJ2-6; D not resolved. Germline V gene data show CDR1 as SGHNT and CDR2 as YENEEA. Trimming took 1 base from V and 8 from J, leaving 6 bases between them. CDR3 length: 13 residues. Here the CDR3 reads CASSLGQTNVLTF. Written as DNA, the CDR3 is TGTGCCAGCAGCTTAGGCCAGACCAACGTCCTGACTTTC. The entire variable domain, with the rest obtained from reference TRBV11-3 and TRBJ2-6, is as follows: EAGVVQSPRYKIIEKKQPVAFWCNPISGHNTLYWYLQNLGQGPELLIRYENEEAVDDSQLPKDRFSAERLKGVDSTLKIQPAELGDSAVYLCASSLGQTNVLTFGAGSRLTVL.

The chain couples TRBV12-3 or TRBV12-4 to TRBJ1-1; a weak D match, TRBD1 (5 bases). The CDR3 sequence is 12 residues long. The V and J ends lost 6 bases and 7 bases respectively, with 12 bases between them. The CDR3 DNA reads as TGTGCCAGCAGGGGGGGACCTATTGAAGCTTTCTTT. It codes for CASRGGPIEAFF.

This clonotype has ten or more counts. CDR3 region: CASRRAGRSTGELFF. In DNA form, the CDR3 reads TGTGCCAGCAGACGAGCGGGGAGATCCACCGGGGAGCTGTTTTTT. This sequence joins TRBV7-2 and TRBJ2-2, with TRBD2 identical over 7 bases. The CDR3 is 15 residues long. V lost 6 bases and J lost 4; bases outside the gene matches: 8. Germline V gene sequence: CDR1 SGHTA, CDR2 FQGNSA.

The CDR3 nucleotides are TGTGCCAGTATTGACACAGGGGCTGCCCTTTCACCCCTCCACTTT. It encodes CASIDTGAALSPLHF. The chain recombines TRBV19 with TRBJ1-6; 7 bases are shared with TRBD1. The CDR3 spans 15 residues. The ends lost 7 bases at V and 9 bases at J; junction bases unmatched: 12. Germline assignment: CDR1 LNHDA and CDR2 SQIVND (reference sequence). The whole variable domain, filled in from reference TRBV19 and TRBJ1-6, reads DGGITQSPKYLFRKEGQNVTLSCEQNLNHDAMYWYRQDPGQGLRLIYYSQIVNDFQKGDIAEGYSVSREKKESFPLTVTSAQKNPTAFYLCASIDTGAALSPLHFGNGTRLTVT.

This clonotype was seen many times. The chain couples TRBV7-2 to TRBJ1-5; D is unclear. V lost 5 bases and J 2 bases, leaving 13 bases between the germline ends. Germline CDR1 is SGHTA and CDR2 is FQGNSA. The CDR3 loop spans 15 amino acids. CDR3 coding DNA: TGTGCCAGCAGCCCACGGGCCGGGGGCAATCAGCCCCAGCATTTT. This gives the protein CASSPRAGGNQPQHF.

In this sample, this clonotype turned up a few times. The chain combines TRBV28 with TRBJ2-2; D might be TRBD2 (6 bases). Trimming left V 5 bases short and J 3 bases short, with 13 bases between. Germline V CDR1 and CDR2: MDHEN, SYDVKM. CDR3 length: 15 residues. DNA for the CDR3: TGTGCCAGCAGTCCGATGCGGGGTGACACCGGGGAGCTGTTTTTT. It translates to CASSPMRGDTGELFF.

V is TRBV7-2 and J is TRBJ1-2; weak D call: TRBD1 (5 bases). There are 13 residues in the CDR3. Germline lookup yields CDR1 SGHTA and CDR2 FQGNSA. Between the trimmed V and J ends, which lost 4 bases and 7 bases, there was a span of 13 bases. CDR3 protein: CASSSYRSSGYTF. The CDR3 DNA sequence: TGTGCCAGCAGCTCCTACAGGTCGTCTGGCTACACCTTC.

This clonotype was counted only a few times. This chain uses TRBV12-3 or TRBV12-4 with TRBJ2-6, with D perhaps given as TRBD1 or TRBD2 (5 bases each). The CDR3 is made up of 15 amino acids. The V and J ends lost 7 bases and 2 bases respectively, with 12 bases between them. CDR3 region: CASTPMGAGANVLTF. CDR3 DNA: TGTGCCAGCACCCCCATGGGGGCTGGGGCCAACGTCCTGACTTTC.

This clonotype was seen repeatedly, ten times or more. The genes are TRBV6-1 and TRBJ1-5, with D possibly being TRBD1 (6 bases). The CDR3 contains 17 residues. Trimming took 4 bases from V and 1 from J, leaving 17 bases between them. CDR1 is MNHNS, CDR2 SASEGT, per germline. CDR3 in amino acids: CASSGPYGGLSNQPQHF. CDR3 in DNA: TGTGCCAGCAGTGGCCCTTATGGGGGGCTCAGCAATCAGCCCCAGCATTTT.

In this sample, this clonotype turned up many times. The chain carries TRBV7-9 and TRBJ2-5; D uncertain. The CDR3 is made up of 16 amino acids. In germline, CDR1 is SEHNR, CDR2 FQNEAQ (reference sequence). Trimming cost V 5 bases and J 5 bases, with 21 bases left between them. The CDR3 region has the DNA TGTGCCAGCAGCCCCCCCGGACGGACGGGTGGGGAGACCCAGTACTTC. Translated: CASSPPGRTGGETQYF. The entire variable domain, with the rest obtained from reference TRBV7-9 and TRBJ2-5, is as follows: DTGVSQNPRHKITKRGQNVTFRCDPISEHNRLYWYRQTLGQGPEFLTYFQNEAQLEKSRLLSDRFSAERPKGSFSTLEIQRTEQGDSAMYLCASSPPGRTGGETQYFGPGTRLLVL.

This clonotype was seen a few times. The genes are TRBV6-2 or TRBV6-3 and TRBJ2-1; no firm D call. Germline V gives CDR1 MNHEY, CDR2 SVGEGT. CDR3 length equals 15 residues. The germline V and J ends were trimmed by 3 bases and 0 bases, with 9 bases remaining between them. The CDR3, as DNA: TGTGCCAGCAGTTATCCGGCGAACTCCTACAATGAGCAGTTCTTC. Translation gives CASSYPANSYNEQFF.

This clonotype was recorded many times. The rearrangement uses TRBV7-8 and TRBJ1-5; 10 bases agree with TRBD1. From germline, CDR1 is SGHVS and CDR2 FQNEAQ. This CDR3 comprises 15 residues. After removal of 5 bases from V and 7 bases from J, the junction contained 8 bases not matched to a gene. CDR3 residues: CASSPTGGAGQPQHF. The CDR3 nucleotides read TGTGCCAGCAGCCCGACAGGGGGCGCCGGGCAGCCCCAGCATTTT.

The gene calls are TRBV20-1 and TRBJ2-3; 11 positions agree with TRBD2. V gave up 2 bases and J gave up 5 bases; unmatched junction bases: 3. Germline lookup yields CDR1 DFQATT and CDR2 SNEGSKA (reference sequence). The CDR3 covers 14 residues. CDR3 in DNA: TGCAGTGCTAGAACTAGCGGGAGTGTAGATACGCAGTATTTT. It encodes CSARTSGSVDTQYF.

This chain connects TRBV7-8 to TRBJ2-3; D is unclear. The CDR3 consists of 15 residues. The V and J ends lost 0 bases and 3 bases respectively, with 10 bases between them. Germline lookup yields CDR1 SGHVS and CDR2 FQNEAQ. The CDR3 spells CASSLASIRTDTQYF. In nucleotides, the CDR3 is TGTGCCAGCAGCTTAGCTAGTATACGAACAGATACGCAGTATTTT.

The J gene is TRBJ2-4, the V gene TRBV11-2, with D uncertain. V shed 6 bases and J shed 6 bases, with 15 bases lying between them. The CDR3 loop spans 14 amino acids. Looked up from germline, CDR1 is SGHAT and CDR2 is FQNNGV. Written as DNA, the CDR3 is TGTGCCAGCAGTACAGCCCGGCAGTTAAACATTCAGTACTTC. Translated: CASSTARQLNIQYF.

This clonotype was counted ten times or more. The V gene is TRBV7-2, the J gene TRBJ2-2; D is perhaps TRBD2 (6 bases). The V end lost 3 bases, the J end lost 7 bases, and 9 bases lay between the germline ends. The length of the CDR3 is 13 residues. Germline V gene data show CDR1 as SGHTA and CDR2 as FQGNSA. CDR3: CASSLDYNGELFF. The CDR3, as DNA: TGTGCCAGCAGCTTGGACTATAACGGGGAGCTGTTTTTT.

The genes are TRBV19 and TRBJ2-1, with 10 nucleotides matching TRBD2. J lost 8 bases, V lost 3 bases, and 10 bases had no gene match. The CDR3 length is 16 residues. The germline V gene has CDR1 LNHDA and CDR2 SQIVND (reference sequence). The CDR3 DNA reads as TGTGCCAGTAGTATGGCCCTAGCGGGAGTGTATTATGAGCAGTTCTTC. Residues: CASSMALAGVYYEQFF.

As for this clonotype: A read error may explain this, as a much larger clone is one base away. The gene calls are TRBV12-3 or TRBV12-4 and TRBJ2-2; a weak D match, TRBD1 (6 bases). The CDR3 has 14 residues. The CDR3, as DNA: TGTGTCATCCTACAGGGCTTGAACACCGGGGAGCTGTTTTTT. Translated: CVILQGLNTGELFF.